This T cell receptor beta chain was documented in a study of blood T cell repertoires in COVID-19. Original methodology: From reference gene primer amplification, estimates of nucleated cell counts were derived. Only in-frame clones appear in the TCRdb table, and some are missing; sequencing was by immunoSEQ multiplex PCR. D and trimming come from the DNA, and the V and J calls and clone size come from that table. The data show over 90,000 clones, more than 90% seen once. The CDR3 sequence is 12 residues long. Trimming took 4 bases from V and 5 from J; bases not matched to a gene: 1. Germline V gives CDR1 SGHDN, CDR2 FVKESK.

The TCR sequence derives from a man between 18 and 29 years old with acute or convalescent COVID-19. The chain recombines TRBV14 with TRBJ2-5, with TRBD1 identical over 7 bases. What was sequenced was peripheral blood. The CDR3 DNA reads TGTGCCAGCAGCCTGACAGGGGAGACCCAGTACTTC. Its protein is CASSLTGETQYF.